These 19 T cell receptor beta chains share one sample of origin, sequenced in a study of T cell changes during pregnancy in multiple sclerosis. Sequencing was performed with immunoSEQ multiplex PCR; in TCRdb, only in-frame clones are kept and a portion is missing. The data contain around 110,000 clones, more than 80% of them singletons. Material: peripheral blood, obtained before pregnancy. Receptors were obtained from a female donor with multiple sclerosis, enrolled in a pregnancy study.

The rearrangement links TRBV6-6 to TRBJ1-2; D is undetermined. Germline V CDR1 and CDR2: MNHNY, SVGAGI (reference sequence). CDR3 length equals 10 residues. Trimming shortened V by 6 bases and J by 8 bases, and 7 bases separated the two germline ends. The CDR3 bases are TGTGCCAGCAGGAGGAACGGCTACACCTTC. Amino acid sequence: CASRRNGYTF.

The chain combines TRBV19 with TRBJ1-4, with a possible D match to TRBD1 (5 bases). The CDR3 covers 14 residues. Per the germline V gene, CDR1 is LNHDA and CDR2 is SQIVND (reference sequence). Trimming pared 3 bases from V and 5 bases from J, leaving 10 bases between. The CDR3 sequence: CASSIRTRNEKLFF. The CDR3 DNA sequence: TGTGCCAGTAGTATCCGGACAAGGAATGAAAAACTGTTTTTT.

The J gene is TRBJ1-1, the V gene TRBV5-6; TRBD1 matches at 7 bases. With 1 base clipped from V and 3 bases from J, the junction kept 0 bases outside the gene matches. CDR1 and CDR2 from the germline V gene are SGHDT and YYEEEE. This CDR3 spans 13 amino acids. The CDR3: CASSLTGDTEAFF. CDR3 bases: TGTGCCAGCAGCTTGACAGGGGACACTGAAGCTTTCTTT.

The V call is TRBV20-1, the J call TRBJ2-7; D is uncertain. The CDR3 consists of 11 residues. The germline gives CDR1 DFQATT, CDR2 SNEGSKA (reference sequence). V shed 1 base and J shed 6 bases, with 7 bases lying between them. The chain's CDR3 is CSARGPSEQYF. CDR3 DNA sequence: TGCAGTGCTAGAGGTCCGAGCGAGCAGTACTTC.

The J gene is TRBJ2-7, the V gene TRBV5-6; 7 nucleotides match TRBD1. The CDR3 loop spans 17 amino acids. V lost 2 bases to trimming and J lost 1 base; unmatched junction nucleotides: 12. Germline V gene lookup returns CDR1 SGHDT and CDR2 YYEEEE. CDR3 sequence reads: CASSFWTGGTISYEQYF. As DNA, the CDR3 is TGTGCCAGCAGCTTCTGGACAGGCGGTACGATATCCTACGAGCAGTACTTC.

The CDR3 bases are TGTGCCAGCAGGTTTAGCGGATTACTGGGCGGTCGGGTTACGCAGTATTTT. This sequence encodes CASRFSGLLGGRVTQYF. The rearrangement uses TRBV7-2 and TRBJ2-3; a weak D match, TRBD2 (6 bases). V lost 6 bases, J lost 8 bases, and 27 bases lay in between. The CDR3 consists of 17 residues. Germline CDR1 SGHTA, CDR2 FQGNSA. Variable domain in full (rest from reference TRBV7-2 and TRBJ2-3): GAGVSQSPSNKVTEKGKDVELRCDPISGHTALYWYRQSLGQGLEFLIYFQGNSAPDKSGLPSDRFSAERTGGSVSTLTIQRTQQEDSAVYLCASRFSGLLGGRVTQYFGPGTRLTVL.

In its sample, this clone was seen once. The chain couples TRBV7-9 to TRBJ1-1, with D perhaps TRBD1 (5 bases). The CDR3 is made up of 13 amino acids. The V gene's germline CDR1 is SEHNR and CDR2 FQNEAQ (reference sequence). V gave up 2 bases and J gave up 4 bases, with 8 bases separating them. In DNA, the CDR3 is TGTGCCAGCAGCTTACGCGGGGGCACTGAAGCTTTCTTT. This codes for CASSLRGGTEAFF.

The V call is TRBV5-1, the J call TRBJ2-3; 10 bases agree with TRBD2. Germline trimming cut 7 bases from V and 6 bases from J; bases unmatched to any gene: 5. CDR1 and CDR2 (germline): SGHRS, YFSETQ. The CDR3 runs 13 residues. The CDR3 DNA reads TGCGCCAGCGGGGGACTAGCGTACGATACGCAGTATTTT. Its translation is CASGGLAYDTQYF. The entire variable domain, with the rest obtained from reference TRBV5-1 and TRBJ2-3, is as follows: KAGVTQTPRYLIKTRGQQVTLSCSPISGHRSVSWYQQTPGQGLQFLFEYFSETQRNKGNFPGRFSGRQFSNSRSEMNVSTLELGDSALYLCASGGLAYDTQYFGPGTRLTVL.

This clone was detected once. V is TRBV6-5 and J is TRBJ1-1; 7 bases agree with TRBD1. Trimming took 6 bases from V and 6 from J; bases not matched to a gene: 7. The CDR3 has 13 amino acids. Germline V CDR1 and CDR2: MNHEY, SVGAGI. The DNA for the CDR3 is TGTGCCAGCAGAGATCGGACAGGAGCTGAAGCTTTCTTT. This translates into CASRDRTGAEAFF.

This chain connects TRBV28 to TRBJ2-5; D is possibly TRBD2 (7 bases). Trimming removed 5 bases from V and 5 bases from J, with 18 bases in between. Germline V gene sequence: CDR1 MDHEN, CDR2 SYDVKM. The CDR3 consists of 15 residues. CDR3 in amino acids: CASSPRGGSRETQYF. The CDR3, as DNA: TGTGCCAGCAGTCCCAGGGGCGGGAGTCGGGAGACCCAGTACTTC.

The rearrangement joins TRBV7-2 to TRBJ1-6; no definite D call. V lost 7 bases, J lost 2 bases, and 9 bases lay in between. This CDR3 contains 14 residues. Germline V gene data show CDR1 as SGHTA and CDR2 as FQGNSA. The CDR3 DNA sequence: TGTGCCAGCACAATACAGACCTATAATTCACCCCTCCACTTT. Its translation: CASTIQTYNSPLHF. The whole variable domain, remainder taken from reference TRBV7-2 and TRBJ1-6, is GAGVSQSPSNKVTEKGKDVELRCDPISGHTALYWYRQSLGQGLEFLIYFQGNSAPDKSGLPSDRFSAERTGGSVSTLTIQRTQQEDSAVYLCASTIQTYNSPLHFGNGTRLTVT.

The chain couples TRBV30 to TRBJ2-2; tentatively, D is TRBD2 (5 bases). The CDR3 runs to 17 residues. Trimming removed 7 bases from V and 0 bases from J, with 21 bases in between. Germline loops: CDR1 GTSNPN, CDR2 SVGIG (reference sequence). Here the CDR3 DNA reads TGTGCCTACATCAATAGAGGAGGAGCCGCGAACACCGGGGAGCTGTTTTTT. It codes for CAYINRGGAANTGELFF. Complete variable domain (other parts from reference TRBV30 and TRBJ2-2): SQTIHQWPATLVQPVGSPLSLECTVEGTSNPNLYWYRQAAGRGLQLLFYSVGIGQISSEVPQNLSASRPQDRQFILSSKKLLLSDSGFYLCAYINRGGAANTGELFFGEGSRLTVL.

The rearrangement uses TRBV27 and TRBJ2-1; TRBD1 matches 9 bases. Germline assignment: CDR1 MNHEY and CDR2 SMNVEV (reference sequence). V trimming: 6 bases; J trimming: 2 bases; junction bases outside the gene matches: 11. This CDR3 has 17 residues. CDR3 loop: CASRIPTGTGTYNEQFF. The CDR3 DNA sequence: TGTGCCAGCAGGATCCCAACCGGGACAGGGACCTACAATGAGCAGTTCTTC.

The chain couples TRBV5-6 to TRBJ2-1, with D perhaps matching TRBD2 (6 bases). V was cut by 4 bases and J by 6 bases, with 17 bases left in between. Germline V CDR1 and CDR2: SGHDT, YYEEEE. This CDR3 is 15 amino acids long. CDR3 nucleotide sequence: TGTGCCAGCAGCCACCGGGACTCACTAGGCAATGAGCAGTTCTTC. The encoded protein is CASSHRDSLGNEQFF.

CDR3 region: CASSQETGTGYGYTF. Here the CDR3 DNA reads TGTGCCAGCAGCCAAGAAACCGGGACAGGGTACGGCTACACCTTC. V gene TRBV14 combines with J gene TRBJ1-2; the match to TRBD1 covers 9 bases. V lost 0 bases, J lost 8 bases, and 7 bases stayed unmatched. This CDR3 region has 15 residues. Germline V CDR1 and CDR2: SGHDN, FVKESK.

V and J are TRBV5-1 and TRBJ1-1; 9 bases align to TRBD1. Unmatched junction bases numbered 9, after V lost 4 bases and J lost 5 bases. The CDR3 has 15 amino acids. Germline-derived CDR1 and CDR2 are SGHRS and YFSETQ. The CDR3 sequence is CASSLDRGMYTEAFF. The CDR3 DNA reads TGCGCCAGCAGCCTGGACAGGGGAATGTATACTGAAGCTTTCTTT.

The CDR3 sequence is CASSYNLNTGELFF. The CDR3 bases are TGCGCCAGCAGCTATAACTTGAACACCGGGGAGCTGTTTTTT. The chain links TRBV4-1 to TRBJ2-2; D remains ambiguous. The germline CDR1 and CDR2 sequences are MGHRA and YSYEKL. The length of the CDR3 is 14 residues. Trimming took off 5 bases at V and 1 base at J, with 8 bases between the two ends.

This clone was seen a handful of times. This chain connects TRBV30 to TRBJ1-1, with D perhaps matching TRBD1 (5 bases). The CDR3 extends over 13 amino acids. Germline CDR1 and CDR2: GTSNPN and SVGIG (reference sequence). Trimming removed 2 bases at V and 3 bases at J, with 10 bases between. The CDR3 reads CAWSQEGYTEAFF. As DNA, the CDR3 is TGTGCCTGGAGTCAGGAGGGGTACACTGAAGCTTTCTTT.

The chain joins TRBV6-5 to TRBJ2-2, with 8 positions matching TRBD2. This CDR3 is 16 amino acids long. Losses at the gene ends were 2 bases for V and 4 bases for J; bases not matched to a gene: 6. Germline assignment: CDR1 MNHEY and CDR2 SVGAGI. The CDR3 DNA follows: TGTGCCAGCAGTTACGGGGTAGCGGGATTCACCGGGGAGCTGTTTTTT. The encoded protein is CASSYGVAGFTGELFF.